This note documents a single T cell receptor (beta chain) sequence. Its antigen is still unknown. Profiling relied on immunoSEQ multiplex PCR, and the TCRdb table lists in-frame clones only, not all of them. The table records about 2.2 million clones, 85% to 95% of them present only once. This record belongs to a study of shared clonotypes between healthy human individuals. The wider study: With ages of 18 to 49, the donors were a couple of women and three men. Study findings and constraints: The study generally estimated greater richness for naive than memory subsets.

The germline V gene has CDR1 SGDLS and CDR2 YYNGEE. Germline trimming cut 10 bases from V and 8 bases from J; bases unmatched to any gene: 3. The length of the CDR3 is 10 residues. CD45RO-negative CD8 cells positively selected for CCR7 made up the naive population, which excluded terminally differentiated effector memory CD45RA+ cells. Sequences were obtained from naive CD8+ T cells from PBMCs. The source of this sequence is a young man in good health. Some clones in this sample may be carry-over from other donors' samples. The chain links TRBV9 to TRBJ1-2, with 9 positions matching TRBD1. The CDR3 nucleotides are TGTGCCTCACAGGGGGCGGGCTACACCTTC. As protein: CASQGAGYTF.